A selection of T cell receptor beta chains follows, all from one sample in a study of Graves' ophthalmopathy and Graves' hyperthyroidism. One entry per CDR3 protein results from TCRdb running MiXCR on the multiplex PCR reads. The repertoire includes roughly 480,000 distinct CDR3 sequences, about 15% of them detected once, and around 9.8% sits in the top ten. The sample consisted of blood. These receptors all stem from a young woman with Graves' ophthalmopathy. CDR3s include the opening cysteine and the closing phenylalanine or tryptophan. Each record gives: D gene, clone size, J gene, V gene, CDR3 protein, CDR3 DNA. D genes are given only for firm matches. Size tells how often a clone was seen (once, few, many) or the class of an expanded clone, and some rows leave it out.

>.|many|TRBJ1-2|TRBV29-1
CSVVGRVHGYTF
TGCAGCGTTGTTGGCAGGGTACATGGCTACACCTTC
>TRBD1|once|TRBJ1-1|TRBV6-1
CASSTPGQYSLTEAFF
TGTGCCAGCAGTACCCCGGGACAGTACAGCCTCACTGAAGCTTTCTTT
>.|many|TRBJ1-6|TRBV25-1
CASSELGPRGAPLHF
TGTGCCAGCAGTGAATTGGGGCCCCGGGGAGCACCCCTCCACTTT
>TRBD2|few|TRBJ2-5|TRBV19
CASRLAGGTSQETQYF
TGTGCCAGTAGGCTAGCGGGGGGAACTTCACAAGAGACCCAGTACTTC
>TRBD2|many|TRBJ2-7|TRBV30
CAWSEGSSGRGEQYF
TGTGCCTGGAGTGAGGGATCTAGCGGGAGGGGTGAGCAGTACTTC
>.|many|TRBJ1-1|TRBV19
CASSFKTGWNTEAFF
TGTGCCAGTAGTTTCAAGACAGGTTGGAACACTGAAGCTTTCTTT
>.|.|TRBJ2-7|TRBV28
CASSPERGRGGSYEQYF
TGTGCCAGCAGTCCGGAAAGGGGCAGGGGGGGCTCCTACGAGCAGTACTTC
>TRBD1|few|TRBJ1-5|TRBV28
CASSPWDRGPGSNQPQHF
TGTGCCAGCAGTCCTTGGGACAGGGGGCCGGGTAGCAATCAGCCCCAGCATTTT
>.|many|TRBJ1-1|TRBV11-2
CASSTRQNTEAFF
TGTGCCAGCAGCACCCGACAGAACACTGAAGCTTTCTTT
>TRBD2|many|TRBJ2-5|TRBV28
CASSHPPRAGGTWAQYF
TGTGCCAGCAGTCACCCGCCCAGAGCGGGGGGCACTTGGGCCCAGTACTTC
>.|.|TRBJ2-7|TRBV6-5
CASSYSGRQYF
TGTGCCAGCAGTTACTCAGGCAGGCAGTACTTC
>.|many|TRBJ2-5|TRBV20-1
CSARRQGQETQYF
TGCAGTGCTAGGCGCCAGGGCCAAGAGACCCAGTACTTC
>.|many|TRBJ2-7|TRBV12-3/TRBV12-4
CASSSVGRRLGQYF
TGTGCCAGCAGTTCGGTTGGCCGCCGGCTGGGGCAGTACTTC
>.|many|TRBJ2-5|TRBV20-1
CSARTGRRLETQYF
TGCAGTGCTAGAACGGGGAGGCGGCTCGAGACCCAGTACTTC
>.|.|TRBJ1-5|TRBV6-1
CASSDQKSSNQPQHF
TGTGCCAGCAGTGATCAGAAATCTAGCAATCAGCCTCAGCATTTT
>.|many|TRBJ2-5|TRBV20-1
CSARVRGGEFQETQYF
TGCAGTGCTAGAGTCCGCGGAGGAGAATTCCAAGAGACCCAGTACTTC
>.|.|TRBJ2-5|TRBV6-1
CASSESAGFPRQETQYF
TGTGCCAGCAGTGAATCTGCGGGGTTTCCGAGACAAGAGACCCAGTACTTC
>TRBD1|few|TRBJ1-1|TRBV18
CASSPGTGQNTEAFF
TGTGCCAGCTCACCGGGGACAGGGCAAAACACTGAAGCTTTCTTT
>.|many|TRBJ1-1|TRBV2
CASRSTEAFF
TGTGCCAGCAGAAGCACTGAAGCTTTCTTT
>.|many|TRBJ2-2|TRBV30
CAWSGLSKNTGELFF
TGTGCCTGGAGCGGACTATCTAAGAACACCGGGGAGCTGTTTTTT
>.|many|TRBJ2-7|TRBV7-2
CASSPGLLGYEQYF
TGTGCCAGCAGCCCGGGCCTGCTAGGGTACGAGCAGTACTTC
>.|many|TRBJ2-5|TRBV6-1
CASRGPTRSGTQYF
TGTGCCAGCAGAGGACCGACACGGTCGGGGACCCAGTACTTC
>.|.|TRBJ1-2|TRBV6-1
CASSEQGTGGYTF
TGTGCCAGCAGTGAACAGGGAACGGGTGGCTACACCTTC
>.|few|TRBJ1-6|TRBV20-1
CSATDFSGYNSPLHF
TGCAGTGCTACCGACTTTTCCGGTTATAATTCACCCCTCCACTTT
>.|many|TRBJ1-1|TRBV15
CATSRAGYTEAFF
TGTGCCACCAGCAGGGCAGGGTACACTGAAGCTTTCTTT
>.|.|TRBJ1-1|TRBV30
CAWRGHLMNTEAFF
TGTGCCTGGAGGGGGCACCTAATGAACACTGAAGCTTTCTTT
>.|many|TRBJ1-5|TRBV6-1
CASNIEPVSNQPQHF
TGTGCCAGCAATATAGAGCCGGTGAGCAATCAGCCCCAGCATTTT
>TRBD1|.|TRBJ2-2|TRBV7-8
CASSTDRVSERAGELFF
TGTGCCAGCAGCACCGACAGGGTTTCGGAACGGGCCGGGGAGCTGTTTTTT
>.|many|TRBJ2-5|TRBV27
CASSHSGDETQYF
TGTGCCAGCAGTCATTCAGGGGACGAGACCCAGTACTTC